The 19 T cell receptor beta chains below come from one sample, sequenced in a study of blood T cell repertoires in COVID-19. This table comes from immunoSEQ multiplex PCR, and its TCRdb copy is limited to in-frame clones, with some not included. The sample shows under 250,000 clones, around 88% of them seen only once. Sequenced sample: peripheral blood. These receptors all come from a man in his forties with active or convalescent COVID-19.

The chain uses TRBV19 and TRBJ1-1, with 8 bases lining up with TRBD1. Germline trimming cut 4 bases from V and 6 bases from J; bases unmatched to any gene: 10. The CDR3 loop spans 15 amino acids. Per the germline V gene, CDR1 is LNHDA and CDR2 is SQIVND (reference sequence). CDR3 coding DNA: TGTGCCAGTAGTACACCCCTCTGGACAGGGTCTGAAGCTTTCTTT. Translating it yields CASSTPLWTGSEAFF.

The sample holds a few counts of this clone. The chain couples TRBV5-6 to TRBJ1-4, with 7 bases fitting TRBD1. Germline CDR1 is SGHDT and CDR2 is YYEEEE. V dropped 4 bases and J dropped 4; count of bases not matched to a gene: 7. CDR3 size: 15 residues. The CDR3 loop is CASSLGQADNEKLFF. The CDR3 bases are TGTGCCAGCAGCCTTGGACAGGCCGATAATGAAAAACTGTTTTTT.

The chain employs TRBV6-2 or TRBV6-3 and TRBJ2-3, with unresolved D. V shed 6 bases and J shed 6 bases, with 19 bases lying between them. This CDR3 is built from 15 residues. CDR1 MNHEY and CDR2 SVGEGT come from the germline V gene. DNA of the CDR3: TGTGCCAGCAGCACCTCTATTTCACCGATCGATACGCAGTATTTT. Translated: CASSTSISPIDTQYF.

The V call is TRBV30, the J call TRBJ2-1, with D perhaps matching TRBD2 (5 bases). The V and J ends lost 7 bases and 0 bases respectively, with 16 bases between them. The V gene's germline CDR1 is GTSNPN and CDR2 SVGIG (reference sequence). This CDR3 spans 15 amino acids. CDR3 protein: CASREGPSSYNEQFF. The DNA of the CDR3 is TGTGCCTCCCGGGAAGGGCCTAGCTCCTACAATGAGCAGTTCTTC.

This chain links TRBV6-2 or TRBV6-3 with TRBJ2-7; 8 bases line up with TRBD1. CDR3 length: 15 amino acids. Germline CDR1 reads MNHEY; CDR2 reads SVGEGT. The J segment lost 4 bases and the V segment lost 3 bases, leaving 8 bases of the junction unmatched. The DNA for the CDR3 is TGTGCCAGCAGTTATTTTCGACAGGGGATGTACGAGCAGTACTTC. This sequence encodes CASSYFRQGMYEQYF.

The chain combines TRBV7-2 with TRBJ2-2; the match to TRBD2 covers 8 bases. V lost 3 bases to trimming and J lost 4 bases; unmatched junction nucleotides: 4. This CDR3 comprises 15 residues. Germline CDR1 SGHTA, CDR2 FQGNSA. DNA for the CDR3: TGTGCCAGCAGCTTCCGGGGGGGCTTCACCGGGGAGCTGTTTTTT. The encoded protein is CASSFRGGFTGELFF.

The V and J genes are TRBV7-3 and TRBJ2-2; 14 nucleotides match TRBD2. There are 17 residues in the CDR3. After removal of 5 bases from V and 6 bases from J, the junction contained 8 bases not matched to a gene. Germline-derived CDR1 and CDR2 are SGHTA and FQGTGA. The CDR3 bases are TGTGCCAGCAGCCTTAATCCGGGACTAGCGGGAGCCGGGGAGCTGTTTTTT. It codes for CASSLNPGLAGAGELFF.

The chain is built from TRBV19 and TRBJ2-7, with TRBD2 matching over 8 bases. From germline, CDR1 is LNHDA and CDR2 SQIVND (reference sequence). Trimming at V came to 4 bases and at J to 2 bases, leaving 1 base not matched to a gene. The CDR3 contains 13 residues. CDR3 DNA: TGTGCCAGTAGTACGACTAGCGCCTACGAGCAGTACTTC. It encodes CASSTTSAYEQYF.

The chain recombines TRBV7-2 with TRBJ1-6; a weak D match, TRBD1 (5 bases). Germline V CDR1 and CDR2: SGHTA, FQGNSA. This CDR3 contains 14 residues. Trimming left V 6 bases short and J 7 bases short, with 13 bases between. CDR3 amino acids: CASSFRVPNSPLHF. The CDR3 DNA is TGTGCCAGCAGTTTCAGGGTCCCCAATTCACCCCTCCACTTT. Filled out from reference TRBV7-2 and TRBJ1-6, the complete variable domain reads GAGVSQSPSNKVTEKGKDVELRCDPISGHTALYWYRQSLGQGLEFLIYFQGNSAPDKSGLPSDRFSAERTGGSVSTLTIQRTQQEDSAVYLCASSFRVPNSPLHFGNGTRLTVT.

This clone was detected once. The V gene is TRBV10-2, the J gene TRBJ2-5, with 8 bases that match TRBD1. CDR1 WSHSY and CDR2 SAAADI come from the germline V gene. The CDR3 is made up of 14 amino acids. J was trimmed by 5 bases and V by 6 bases; bases with no gene match: 8. CDR3 nucleotides: TGCGCCAGCAGCGACAGGGGCGAACCGGAGACCCAGTACTTC. Its translation is CASSDRGEPETQYF.

This chain joins TRBV6-2 or TRBV6-3 and TRBJ1-2; D remains unclear. The germline gives CDR1 MNHEY, CDR2 SVGEGT. V was trimmed by 4 bases and J by 5 bases, leaving 5 bases between them. The CDR3 contains 11 residues. CDR3 DNA: TGTGCCAGCAGTTTAAATTATGGCTACACCTTC. It translates to CASSLNYGYTF.

The chain combines TRBV10-2 with TRBJ2-7; D ambiguous. The CDR3 is made up of 12 amino acids. The V and J ends lost 6 bases and 6 bases respectively, with 12 bases between them. In germline, CDR1 is WSHSY, CDR2 SAAADI. The CDR3 is CASSQSGREQYF. The CDR3 nucleotides are TGCGCCAGCAGCCAGAGTGGGCGCGAGCAGTACTTC.

The V gene is TRBV10-3, the J gene TRBJ2-5; 7 nucleotides line up with TRBD1. Looked up from germline, CDR1 is ENHRY and CDR2 is SYGVKD. CDR3 length: 13 amino acids. The trim removed 3 bases at V and 5 bases at J, leaving 3 bases unmatched. This chain's CDR3 is CAISDFRGETQYF. As DNA, the CDR3 is TGTGCCATCAGTGACTTCAGGGGGGAGACCCAGTACTTC.

V gene TRBV6-5 combines with J gene TRBJ1-2, with unresolved D. The V and J ends lost 7 bases and 7 bases respectively, with 22 bases between them. Germline V gene sequence: CDR1 MNHEY, CDR2 SVGAGI. This CDR3 has 15 amino acids. CDR3 protein: CASIGRTGSFRGYTF. CDR3 in DNA: TGTGCCAGCATTGGGAGGACGGGGAGTTTTCGTGGCTACACCTTC.

CDR3 amino acids: CASSLGQATVNSPLHF. In DNA, the CDR3 is TGTGCCAGCAGCCTCGGACAGGCGACGGTTAATTCACCCCTCCACTTT. The rearrangement links TRBV7-9 to TRBJ1-6; 7 nucleotides line up with TRBD1. J lost 6 bases, V lost 5 bases, and 10 bases had no gene match. Germline assignment: CDR1 SEHNR and CDR2 FQNEAQ (reference sequence). The CDR3 covers 16 residues.

The chain has TRBV2 and TRBJ1-3; TRBD1 aligns across 7 bases. The CDR3 contains 11 residues. The V gene's germline CDR1 is SNHLY and CDR2 FYNNEI. Trimming took 11 bases from V and 7 from J; bases not matched to a gene: 5. The CDR3 here is CAVDRANTIYF. CDR3 nucleotides: TGTGCCGTCGACAGGGCGAACACCATATATTTT.

This clone was recorded only once. This rearrangement joins TRBV2 to TRBJ1-1; D may be TRBD1 (6 bases). Germline loops: CDR1 SNHLY, CDR2 FYNNEI. This CDR3 contains 13 residues. The V end was cut by 4 bases, the J end by 5 bases, with 11 bases between. This CDR3 reads CASSGLDRTEAFF. DNA for the CDR3: TGTGCCAGCAGTGGGCTTGACAGGACTGAAGCTTTCTTT.

The rearrangement links TRBV7-9 to TRBJ2-5; 8 nucleotides agree with TRBD1. Germline CDR1 SEHNR, CDR2 FQNEAQ (reference sequence). CDR3 length equals 14 residues. The V gene end was trimmed by 5 bases and the J gene end by 5 bases; junction bases not matched to a gene: 7. CDR3 in amino acids: CASSPETGVETQYF. The DNA of the CDR3 is TGTGCCAGCAGCCCCGAGACAGGGGTGGAGACCCAGTACTTC.

The chain employs TRBV27 and TRBJ2-5, with 7 bases lining up with TRBD2. Per the germline V gene, CDR1 is MNHEY and CDR2 is SMNVEV (reference sequence). The CDR3 is made up of 15 amino acids. V lost 6 bases to trimming and J lost 2 bases; unmatched junction nucleotides: 9. The CDR3 DNA is TGTGCCAGCAGGGCGCCCTCTAGCGGTCAAGAGACCCAGTACTTC. Protein sequence: CASRAPSSGQETQYF.